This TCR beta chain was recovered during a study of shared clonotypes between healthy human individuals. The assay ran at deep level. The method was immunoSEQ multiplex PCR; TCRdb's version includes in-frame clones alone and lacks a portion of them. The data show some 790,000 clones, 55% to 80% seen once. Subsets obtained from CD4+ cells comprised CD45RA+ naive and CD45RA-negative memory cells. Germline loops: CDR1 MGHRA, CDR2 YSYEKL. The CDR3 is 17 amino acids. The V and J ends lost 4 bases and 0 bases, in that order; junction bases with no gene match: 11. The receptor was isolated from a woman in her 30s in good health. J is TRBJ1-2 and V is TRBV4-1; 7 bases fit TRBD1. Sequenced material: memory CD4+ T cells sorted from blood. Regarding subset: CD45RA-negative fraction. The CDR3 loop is CASSLRRDSQANYGYTF. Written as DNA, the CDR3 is TGCGCCAGCAGCCTCAGACGGGACAGCCAAGCTAACTATGGCTACACCTTC.